The T cell receptor (beta chain) under discussion was sequenced for a study of beta chain features in type 1 diabetes (dated by TCRdb to about 2018). Turning to the overall study: Patients and healthy donors did not differ in mean age, gender distribution, total cell number or subset yield. Naive and central memory subsets were obtained from all 30 or so donors, but regulatory and stem cell-like memory subsets were isolated from only 8 patients and roughly eight healthy donors. In the study, TCRB repertoires of sorted circulating CD4+ T cell subsets from recently diagnosed type 1 diabetes patients were compared with those of matched healthy donors. A total of some 100,000,000 sorted cells were examined across all samples, and a strong correlation was observed between cell number per subset and RNA yield. Study-wide findings and limitations: Because the HLA sub-analyses included only small numbers of individuals, any influence of HLA type on TCRB rearrangement was left unresolved. The naive, central memory and regulatory TCRB repertoires appeared to resemble one another more closely among patients than among healthy donors. PCR may preferentially amplify shorter templates, but because patient and control samples were amplified and corrected together, any resulting skew would affect both groups equally. In all four CD4+ subsets, TCRB CDR3 length was moderately but significantly shorter in type 1 diabetes patients. Because cDNA rather than genomic DNA was sequenced, highly expressing activated cells could have been over-represented, although no difference in activation and CD3 levels was found between groups. Patients with type 1 diabetes made fewer insertions and deleted more nucleotides at VDJ recombination sites, implying thymic rearrangement abnormalities.

Each donor gave one peripheral blood draw, roughly 0.11 L on average, collected into heparinised tubes. Using a panel that included CD45RO, CCR7, CD25, CD127, CD95 and CD27, naive, central memory, regulatory and stem cell-like memory CD4+ T cells were sorted on a BD FACSAria II. All sorted populations exceeded 95% purity. PBMCs were isolated right away by Lymphoprep density gradient centrifugation and were stained directly, without culture. So that batch effects would be minimized, each experiment stained and sorted samples in pairs, pairing one healthy donor with one patient. Concerning this clone itself: Its recognized antigen is unknown. Qualities for individual bases were not recorded, and no much larger clone is one base off.

All of the isolated RNA was reverse transcribed with the High Capacity cDNA Reverse Transcription Kit, so expressed TCRB transcripts were sequenced. Naive, central memory and regulatory T cell samples underwent deep immunoSEQ sequencing, averaging around 4 million total reads per sample. Sorted cells were lysed in RLT buffer and RNA was extracted with DNase-treated RNeasy Micro or Mini kits, depending on cell number. Each cell subset was processed on its own to prevent cross-contamination, while patient and healthy donor samples were processed together. The immunoSEQ multiplex PCR was used to amplify TCRB sequences from cDNA, generating 87-bp fragments that spanned the CDR3 region. Sequencing of the amplicons was done on the Illumina HiSeq platform. The paper's processing steps were these. Synthetic template baselines were used to correct PCR bias computationally, reads within Hamming distance 2 were collapsed, and singletons that could not be merged were discarded. By aligning reads against IMGT, V, D and J genes, CDR3 length, and insertions or deletions at six rearrangement sites were assigned. Clonotype counts were normalized to sorted cell number within each subset before computing true diversity and Gini coefficients with the tcR R package. Repertoire sharing was quantified using the overlap coefficient calculated on TCRB nucleotide sequences. Out-of-frame TCRB sequences from naive cells were analyzed to stand in for the pre-selection repertoire. TCRdb carries this immuneACCESS record with in-frame sequences only. Its versions omit some clonotypes, under half of them owing to an unresolved V gene in the studies checked, with the rest unexplained. V, J and clone size are taken as reported in that table, and D and trimming were inferred from the DNA itself. For this sample there are 900,000 or so clones; 15% to 20% appear just once. The ten largest account for around 0.02% of the sample.

Cut back by 2 bases and 6 bases, the V and J ends lie 8 bases apart. The CDR3 covers 13 residues, taking in both the cysteine and the phenylalanine. Left in the record is the CDR3 DNA by itself, 39 bases read in frame from the first base. CDR1 and CDR2 are read off the germline V gene (reference sequence) as SGHNT and YYREEE. The rearrangement combines TRBV5-4 with TRBJ2-2; no D gene call is confident. Sample: naive CD4+ T cells from blood. According to the study, the label for this sample's cell subset or site signals: true naive CD4+ T cells. This sequence was found in a woman aged 18-29 years in good health. The DNA is as follows: TGTGCCAGCAGCTTTGGTTGGGCCGGGGAGCTGTTTTTT. It is translated as CASSFGWAGELFF.